This is a list of T cell receptor beta chains from one sample in a study of cytomegalovirus exposure and HLA in healthy donors. The data were produced by immunoSEQ multiplex PCR, yet TCRdb's version contains in-frame clones alone and is incomplete. The repertoire consists of about 130,000 clones, with 77% occurring once and the leading ten covering 4.2%. The sample comprised PBMCs. These TCRs come from a male donor in good health and CMV-seropositive. The CDR3 runs from the conserved cysteine through the conserved F or W. A D gene is named only where the DNA matches it firmly. Size is omitted from some rows. Given values are once, few, many or a class for expanded clones.

clone size,V gene,J gene,D gene,CDR3 DNA,CDR3 protein
-,TRBV10-3,TRBJ2-3,-,TGTGCCATCATGGCTAGCCCGACAGATACGCAGTATTTT,CAIMASPTDTQYF
-,TRBV6-1,TRBJ2-7,-,TGTGCCACACTGACAAAAACCGCCTACGAGCAGTACTTC,CATLTKTAYEQYF
-,TRBV7-2,TRBJ2-4,TRBD2,TGTGCCAGCAGCTTGGGAGGGTCCAGGGCCAAAAACATTCAGTACTTC,CASSLGGSRAKNIQYF
-,TRBV2,TRBJ2-7,TRBD1,TGTGCCAGCAGTGGAGGAACAGGGGAAAGGCAGTACTTC,CASSGGTGERQYF
-,TRBV11-3,TRBJ2-7,-,TGTGCCAGCAGCTTTGGGGCCAGCGAGACCTACGAGCAGTACTTC,CASSFGASETYEQYF
-,TRBV7-3,TRBJ1-3,TRBD1,TGTGCCAGCAGCAAGACAGGGGCTGGAAACACCATATATTTT,CASSKTGAGNTIYF
-,TRBV5-4,TRBJ1-5,TRBD1,TGTGCCAGCAGCTTGTTAACAGGGGCCCCTAGCAATCAGCCCCAGCATTTT,CASSLLTGAPSNQPQHF
-,TRBV7-9,TRBJ2-3,-,TGTGCCATCACGGGGGGCTACACAGATACGCAGTATTTT,CAITGGYTDTQYF
-,TRBV13,TRBJ2-3,TRBD1,TGTGCCAGCAGCCCCGATAGGGGACAGGGGGCATTTAGTGATAGGACAGATACGCAGTATTTT,CASSPDRGQGAFSDRTDTQYF
-,TRBV7-9,TRBJ2-7,TRBD2,TGTGCCAGCAGCGGCCAGGGCGTGCTAGCGGGAGCGAACGAGCAGTACTTC,CASSGQGVLAGANEQYF
few,TRBV29-1,TRBJ1-1,-,TGCAGCGTTGAGGGAGGGGGGAACACTGAAGCTTTCTTT,CSVEGGGNTEAFF
once,TRBV28,TRBJ2-3,TRBD2,TGTTCGGGGAGGGCTAGCGGGAGCGCAGATACGCAGTATTTT,CSGRASGSADTQYF
few,TRBV2,TRBJ1-1,-,TGTGCCAGCAGTGAAGGACAGACGATACCGAACACTGAAGCTTTCTTT,CASSEGQTIPNTEAFF
-,TRBV6-6,TRBJ2-7,-,TGTGCCAGCAGTTACTCGACAGGAGTTAACTACGAGCAGTACTTC,CASSYSTGVNYEQYF
-,TRBV9,TRBJ2-7,-,TGTGCCAGCAGCGTAGCGGACTCGAGCTCCTACGAGCAGTACTTC,CASSVADSSSYEQYF
-,TRBV7-2,TRBJ1-2,-,TGTGCCAGCAGCTTAGACACCCCTAACTATGGCTACACCTTC,CASSLDTPNYGYTF
-,TRBV6-4,TRBJ1-2,-,TGTGCCAGCAGTGACGGTGCCAGCGTTTATGGCTACACCTTC,CASSDGASVYGYTF
few,TRBV5-1,TRBJ2-7,TRBD2,TGCGCCAGCAGCCCCCGGGACTATGGCGAGCAGTACTTC,CASSPRDYGEQYF
once,TRBV18,TRBJ2-7,TRBD1,TGTGCCAGCTCACCCCCCGGGACAGCCTACGAGCAGTACTTC,CASSPPGTAYEQYF
-,TRBV2,TRBJ1-3,TRBD1,TGTGCCAGCAGATCGACAGGGAAGAGCTCTGGAAACACCATATATTTT,CASRSTGKSSGNTIYF
few,TRBV25-1,TRBJ2-7,TRBD2,TGTGCCAGCAGTGGACTAGCGGGAGACTACGAGCAGTACTTC,CASSGLAGDYEQYF
few,TRBV7-3,TRBJ1-6,-,TGTGCCAGCAGCAAGCTGGCGGGTTCACCCCTCCACTTT,CASSKLAGSPLHF
-,TRBV2,TRBJ2-1,-,TGTGCCAGCAGTTACCAGGGGGGACGGTACAATGAGCAGTTCTTC,CASSYQGGRYNEQFF
-,TRBV5-5,TRBJ1-1,-,TGTGCCAGCAGCTTTTCGTTGAACACTGAAGCTTTCTTT,CASSFSLNTEAFF
once,TRBV5-6,TRBJ1-6,-,TGTGCCAGCAGCATAACAGGGATAGGGAATTCACCCCTCCACTTT,CASSITGIGNSPLHF
-,TRBV15,TRBJ1-2,-,TGTGCCACCAGCGCTACAGGGCTCGGAGACTATGGCTACACCTTC,CATSATGLGDYGYTF
-,TRBV28,TRBJ2-3,-,TGTGCCAGCAGTTTGGGACTGGTCACAGATACGCAGTATTTT,CASSLGLVTDTQYF
-,TRBV9,TRBJ2-2,TRBD1,TGTGCCAGCAGCGCGGCCGGGACAGGCGCCGGGGAGCTGTTTTTT,CASSAAGTGAGELFF
-,TRBV9,TRBJ2-7,TRBD2,TGTGCCAGCAGCTATAGCGGGGGGCCGGGGGAGCAGTACTTC,CASSYSGGPGEQYF
medium-sized,TRBV6-1,TRBJ2-7,TRBD1,TGTGCCAGCTCGAGGGGGACAGGGGACGTCTACGAGCAGTACTTC,CASSRGTGDVYEQYF
-,TRBV5-4,TRBJ2-1,-,TGTGCCAGCAGCCACCCACAGGGCAATGAGCAGTTCTTC,CASSHPQGNEQFF
-,TRBV9,TRBJ2-7,-,TGTGCCAGCAGCGGGGGGGAGGGGGTGCGGAGAGAGCAGTACTTC,CASSGGEGVRREQYF
-,TRBV6-5,TRBJ1-2,TRBD1,TGTGCCAGCAGTTACTCCGACAGGGGCGCTTGGGGCTACACCTTC,CASSYSDRGAWGYTF
-,TRBV5-1,TRBJ2-2,-,TGCGCCAGCAGCGCGCAACAGGGGGGGGCCGCCGGGGAGCTGTTTTTT,CASSAQQGGAAGELFF
-,TRBV2,TRBJ2-7,TRBD1,TGTGCCAGCAGACCCGGGACAGGGTTTTACGAGCAGTACTTC,CASRPGTGFYEQYF
-,TRBV5-1,TRBJ2-3,-,TGCGCCAGCAGCTTGCCCCTCGCGAGGACAGAGACTAGCACAGATACGCAGTATTTT,CASSLPLARTETSTDTQYF
-,TRBV5-5,TRBJ1-2,-,TGTGCCAGCAGCTTAACGGGGGTTATGGACTATGGCTACACCTTC,CASSLTGVMDYGYTF
few,TRBV13,TRBJ2-7,TRBD1,TGTGCCAGCAGCTCGACAGGGTTTTCAAGCTACGAGCAGTACTTC,CASSSTGFSSYEQYF
few,TRBV10-3,TRBJ1-5,TRBD1,TGTGCCATCAGTGACGGACAGGGCCGTCAGCCCCAGCATTTT,CAISDGQGRQPQHF
-,TRBV6-4,TRBJ1-5,-,TGTGCCACCCCTTGCCGGCCGGGGCAGCCCCAGCATTTT,CATPCRPGQPQHF
few,TRBV6-6,TRBJ1-2,-,TGTGCCAGCAGGGCTATGGGGCGTGACTATGGCTACACCTTC,CASRAMGRDYGYTF
once,TRBV6-5,TRBJ1-5,-,TGTGCCAGCATAAGACAAGAGTATAGCAATCAGCCCCAGCATTTT,CASIRQEYSNQPQHF
-,TRBV28,TRBJ1-1,-,TGTGCCAGCCGGGGTCCAAACACTGAAGCTTTCTTT,CASRGPNTEAFF
-,TRBV7-6,TRBJ2-7,-,TGTGCCAGCAGCTTAGGGGCAGGCGAATCATACGAGCAGTACTTC,CASSLGAGESYEQYF
few,TRBV6-4,TRBJ1-2,TRBD1,TGTGCCAGCAGTGACTCGACAGGGTCTGGCTACACCTTC,CASSDSTGSGYTF
-,TRBV28,TRBJ2-5,TRBD1,TGTGCCAGCAGGACAGGGGGTTGGGAGACCCAGTACTTC,CASRTGGWETQYF
-,TRBV4-2,TRBJ1-1,-,TGTGCCAGCAGCCCCCAACAGACGGATCTTATGAACACTGAAGCTTTCTTT,CASSPQQTDLMNTEAFF
-,TRBV15,TRBJ2-3,-,TGTGCCACCAGCAGGGTACTTCCCACAGATACGCAGTATTTT,CATSRVLPTDTQYF
few,TRBV6-5,TRBJ1-6,-,TGTGCCAGCAGTGCGGGGCCCTATAATTCACCCCTCCACTTT,CASSAGPYNSPLHF
-,TRBV27,TRBJ1-3,-,TGTGCCAGCAGACCCCGAGCTGGAAACACCATATATTTT,CASRPRAGNTIYF
few,TRBV30,TRBJ2-1,-,TGTGCCTGGAGTGTAACAGGTTACAATGAGCAGTTCTTC,CAWSVTGYNEQFF
-,TRBV7-9,TRBJ2-7,-,TGTGCCAGCAGCTTTTGGGACAACACCTACGAGCAGTACTTC,CASSFWDNTYEQYF
-,TRBV7-9,TRBJ1-1,-,TGTGCCAGCAGCTTAAGGGGCCCTAAGGGTCCTGAAGCTTTCTTT,CASSLRGPKGPEAFF
-,TRBV7-2,TRBJ2-1,TRBD2,TGTGCCAGCAGGACTAGCGGGGGGGACAATGAGCAGTTCTTC,CASRTSGGDNEQFF
few,TRBV12-5,TRBJ1-3,-,TGTGCTAGTGGTAGACCCACAGGGAACTCTGGAAACACCATATATTTT,CASGRPTGNSGNTIYF